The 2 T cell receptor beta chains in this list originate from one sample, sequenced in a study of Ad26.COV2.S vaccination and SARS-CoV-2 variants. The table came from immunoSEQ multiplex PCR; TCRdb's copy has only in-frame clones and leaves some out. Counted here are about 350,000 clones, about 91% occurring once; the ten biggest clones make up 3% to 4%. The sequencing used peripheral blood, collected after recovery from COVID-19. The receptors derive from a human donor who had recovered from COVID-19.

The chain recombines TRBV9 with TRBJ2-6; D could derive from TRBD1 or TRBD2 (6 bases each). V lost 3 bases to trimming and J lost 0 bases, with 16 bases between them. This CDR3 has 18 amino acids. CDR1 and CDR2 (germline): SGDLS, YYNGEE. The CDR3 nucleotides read TGTGCCAGCAGCGACCACCGGACGGGGGCCTCTGGGGCCAACGTCCTGACTTTC. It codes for CASSDHRTGASGANVLTF.

The CDR3 loop is CASSSGGRSSWDTGELFF. The CDR3 nucleotides are TGCGCCAGCAGCTCAGGGGGGCGGTCCTCATGGGACACCGGGGAGCTGTTTTTT. This chain links TRBV5-1 with TRBJ2-2, with D possibly being TRBD1 (7 bases). Germline V lookup: CDR1 SGHRS, CDR2 YFSETQ. CDR3 length equals 18 residues. Trimming took off 3 bases at V and 3 bases at J, with 21 bases between the two ends.